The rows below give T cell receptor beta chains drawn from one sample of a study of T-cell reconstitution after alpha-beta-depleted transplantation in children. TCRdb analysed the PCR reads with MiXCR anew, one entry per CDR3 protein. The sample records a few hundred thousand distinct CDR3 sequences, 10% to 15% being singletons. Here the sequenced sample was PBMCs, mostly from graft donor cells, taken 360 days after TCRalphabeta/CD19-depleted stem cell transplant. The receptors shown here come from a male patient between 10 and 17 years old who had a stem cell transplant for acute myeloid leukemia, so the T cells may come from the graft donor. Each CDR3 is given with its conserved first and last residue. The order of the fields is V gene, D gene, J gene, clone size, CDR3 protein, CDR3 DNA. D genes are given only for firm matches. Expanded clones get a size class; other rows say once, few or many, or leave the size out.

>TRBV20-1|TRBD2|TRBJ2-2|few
CSAHGTSGGELFF
TGCAGTGCCCATGGGACTAGCGGCGGGGAGCTGTTTTTT
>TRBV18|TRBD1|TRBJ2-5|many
CASSPTGGQETQYF
TGTGCCAGCTCACCCACAGGGGGCCAAGAGACCCAGTACTTC
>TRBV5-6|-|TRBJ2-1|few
CASSPWWGPTYNEQFF
TGTGCCAGCAGCCCCTGGTGGGGGCCCACTTACAATGAGCAGTTCTTC
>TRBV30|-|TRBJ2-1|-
CAWKKGVWNEQFF
TGTGCCTGGAAGAAGGGGGTATGGAATGAGCAGTTCTTC
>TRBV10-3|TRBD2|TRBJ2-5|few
CAISDLGRDQETQYF
TGTGCCATCAGTGATTTGGGGAGGGACCAAGAGACCCAGTACTTC
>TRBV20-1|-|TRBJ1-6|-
CSAKQGYNSPLHF
TGCAGTGCTAAACAGGGCTATAATTCACCCCTCCACTTT
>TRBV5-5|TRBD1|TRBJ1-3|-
CASSPWGQDSGNTIYF
TGTGCCAGCAGCCCGTGGGGACAGGACTCTGGAAACACCATATATTTT
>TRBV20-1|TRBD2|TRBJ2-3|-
CCAGPGGLPAWISTDTQYF
TGCTGTGCTGGGCCGGGGGGACTACCTGCCTGGATTTCCACAGATACGCAGTATTTT
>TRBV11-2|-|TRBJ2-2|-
CASSLIDGNTGELFF
TGTGCCAGCAGCTTAATTGACGGAAACACCGGGGAGCTGTTTTTT
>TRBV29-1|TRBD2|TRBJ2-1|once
CSVRLGLDISYNEQFF
TGCAGCGTTCGCCTAGGACTAGACATCTCCTACAATGAGCAGTTCTTC
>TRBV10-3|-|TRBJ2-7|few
CAISDPRYEQYF
TGTGCCATCAGTGACCCGCGATACGAGCAGTACTTC
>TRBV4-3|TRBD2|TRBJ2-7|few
CASSQDTPLAGVHEQYF
TGCGCCAGCAGCCAAGATACCCCACTAGCGGGAGTCCACGAGCAGTACTTC
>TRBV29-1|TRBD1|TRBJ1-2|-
CSVEEQGPRYTF
TGCAGCGTTGAAGAACAGGGGCCTCGCTACACCTTC
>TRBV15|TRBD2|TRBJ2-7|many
CATSREQRLAGLYEQYF
TGTGCCACCAGCAGAGAGCAGAGGCTAGCGGGTCTCTACGAGCAGTACTTC
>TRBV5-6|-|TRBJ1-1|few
CASSFSAGRTEAFF
TGTGCCAGCAGCTTCTCCGCCGGTCGCACTGAAGCTTTCTTT
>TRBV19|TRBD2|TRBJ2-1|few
CASSPKGLNFYNEQFF
TGTGCCAGTAGTCCTAAGGGACTAAACTTCTACAATGAGCAGTTCTTC
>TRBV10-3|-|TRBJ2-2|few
CAITWTVNTGELFF
TGTGCCATCACCTGGACGGTGAACACCGGGGAGCTGTTTTTT
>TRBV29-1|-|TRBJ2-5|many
CSGRGGQETQYF
TGCAGCGGGCGAGGAGGGCAAGAGACCCAGTACTTC
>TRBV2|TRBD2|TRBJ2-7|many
CASSRLAGEASYEQYF
TGTGCCAGCAGTAGATTGGCGGGGGAGGCATCCTACGAGCAGTACTTC
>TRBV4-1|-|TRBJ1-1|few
CASSPGPAETEAFF
TGCGCCAGCAGCCCGGGCCCTGCCGAAACTGAAGCTTTCTTT
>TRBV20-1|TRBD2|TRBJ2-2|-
CSARTSPNTGELFF
TGCAGTGCCCGGACTAGCCCAAACACCGGGGAGCTGTTTTTT
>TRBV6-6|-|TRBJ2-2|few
CASTPPGELFF
TGTGCCAGCACCCCGCCCGGGGAGCTGTTTTTT
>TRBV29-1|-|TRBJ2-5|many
CSVSAQGGTRRTQYF
TGCAGCGTTTCCGCCCAGGGTGGGACCCGTCGGACCCAGTACTTC
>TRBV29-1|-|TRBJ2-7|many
CSASREAHEQYF
TGCAGCGCCTCGAGAGAGGCCCACGAGCAGTACTTC
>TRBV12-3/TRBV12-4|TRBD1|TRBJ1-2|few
CASSGTASFNYGYTF
TGTGCCAGCAGTGGGACAGCGAGCTTTAACTATGGCTACACCTTC
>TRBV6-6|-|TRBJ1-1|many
CASNRDLNTEAFF
TGTGCCAGCAACCGGGACTTGAACACTGAAGCTTTCTTT
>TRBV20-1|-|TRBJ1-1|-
CSARGVNTEAFF
TGCAGTGCTAGAGGGGTGAACACTGAAGCTTTCTTT
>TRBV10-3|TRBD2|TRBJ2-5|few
CAVSRGLAGVSETQYF
TGTGCCGTTAGCAGGGGACTAGCGGGAGTATCGGAGACCCAGTACTTC
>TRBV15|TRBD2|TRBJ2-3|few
CATTFHAGLAGTDTQYF
TGTGCCACCACCTTCCACGCGGGACTAGCGGGCACAGATACGCAGTATTTT
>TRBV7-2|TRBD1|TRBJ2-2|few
CASSSGTGFTGELFF
TGTGCCAGCAGCTCCGGGACAGGGTTCACCGGGGAGCTGTTTTTT
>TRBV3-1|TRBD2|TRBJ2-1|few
CASSQDVLAGGLVHNEQFF
TGTGCCAGCAGCCAAGATGTACTAGCGGGAGGGCTGGTACACAATGAGCAGTTCTTC
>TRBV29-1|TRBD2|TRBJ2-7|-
CSAGQGLAGYEQYF
TGCAGCGCCGGCCAGGGACTAGCGGGGTACGAGCAGTACTTC
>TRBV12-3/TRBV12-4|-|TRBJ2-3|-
CASSFPASPTDTQYF
TGTGCCAGCAGTTTCCCCGCTAGCCCCACAGATACGCAGTATTTT
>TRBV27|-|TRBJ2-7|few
CASSLLAFPPYEQYF
TGTGCCAGCAGTTTATTGGCTTTTCCTCCCTACGAGCAGTACTTC
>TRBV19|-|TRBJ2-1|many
CASSIRLVSYNEQFF
TGTGCCAGTAGTATACGCCTTGTCTCCTACAATGAGCAGTTCTTC
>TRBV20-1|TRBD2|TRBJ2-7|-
CSATNLLAGLLYEQYF
TGCAGTGCGACAAACTTACTAGCGGGGCTCCTCTACGAGCAGTACTTC
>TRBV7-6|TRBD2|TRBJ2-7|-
CASSLGLAGDRSYEQYF
TGTGCCAGCAGCTTAGGACTAGCGGGAGATAGATCCTACGAGCAGTACTTC
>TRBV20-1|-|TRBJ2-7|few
CSATARDPSYEQYF
TGCAGTGCCACCGCCCGGGACCCCTCCTACGAGCAGTACTTC
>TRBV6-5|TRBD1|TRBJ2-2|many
CASRLRTGGPRQTGELFF
TGTGCCAGCAGACTCCGAACAGGGGGCCCGAGACAGACCGGGGAGCTGTTTTTT
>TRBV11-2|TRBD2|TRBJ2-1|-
CASSLVAGETAEFYNEQFF
TGTGCCAGCAGCTTAGTGGCGGGAGAGACCGCCGAATTCTACAATGAGCAGTTCTTC
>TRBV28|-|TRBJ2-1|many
CASSLSGFGSYNEQFF
TGTGCCAGCAGTTTGTCAGGGTTTGGCTCCTACAATGAGCAGTTCTTC
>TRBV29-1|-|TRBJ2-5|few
CSVVNVQETQYF
TGCAGCGTTGTAAATGTCCAAGAGACCCAGTACTTC
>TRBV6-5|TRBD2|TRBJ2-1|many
CASSYSLAGTYNEQFF
TGTGCCAGCAGTTACTCCCTAGCGGGTACCTACAATGAGCAGTTCTTC
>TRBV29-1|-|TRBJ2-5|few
CSARFPIQETQYF
TGCAGCGCTCGCTTCCCGATCCAAGAGACCCAGTACTTC
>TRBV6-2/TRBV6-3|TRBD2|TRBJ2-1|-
CASSYSVAGVLGEQFF
TGTGCCAGCAGTTACTCTGTAGCGGGAGTCCTGGGTGAGCAGTTCTTC
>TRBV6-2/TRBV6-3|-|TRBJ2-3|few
CASSYVGNTQYF
TGTGCCAGCAGTTACGTTGGAAATACGCAGTATTTT
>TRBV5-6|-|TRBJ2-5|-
CAGETQYF
TGTGCCGGAGAGACCCAGTACTTC
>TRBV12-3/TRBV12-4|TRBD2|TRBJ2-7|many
CASSLAGLPYEQYF
TGTGCCAGCAGTCTAGCGGGCCTTCCCTACGAGCAGTACTTC
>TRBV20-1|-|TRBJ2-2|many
CSARKLAQYTGELFF
TGCAGTGCTAGGAAGCTAGCACAATACACCGGGGAGCTGTTTTTT
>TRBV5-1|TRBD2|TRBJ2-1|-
CATGLAGAYNEQFF
TGCGCCACCGGACTAGCGGGAGCCTACAATGAGCAGTTCTTC
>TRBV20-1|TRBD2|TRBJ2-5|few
CSGSESVSGSLSETQYF
TGCAGTGGGTCGGAGAGTGTTAGCGGGAGTCTCTCGGAGACCCAGTACTTC
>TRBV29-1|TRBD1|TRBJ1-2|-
CSVEDRDRGVYGYTF
TGCAGCGTTGAAGATCGGGACAGGGGTGTCTATGGCTACACCTTC
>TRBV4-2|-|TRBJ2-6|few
CASSQDGARGGANVLTF
TGTGCCAGCAGCCAAGATGGAGCCCGAGGTGGGGCCAACGTCCTGACTTTC
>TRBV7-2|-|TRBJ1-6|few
CASSQRIDSPLHF
TGTGCCAGCAGCCAACGAATTGATTCACCCCTCCACTTT
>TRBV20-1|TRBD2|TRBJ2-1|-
CSAREGPIAGGNEQFF
TGCAGTGCTAGAGAAGGGCCAATAGCGGGAGGAAATGAGCAGTTCTTC
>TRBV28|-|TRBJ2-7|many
CASSFPQGGSYEQYF
TGTGCCAGCAGTTTCCCACAGGGAGGGTCCTACGAGCAGTACTTC
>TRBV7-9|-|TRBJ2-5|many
CASSQTEPQETQYF
TGTGCCAGCAGCCAGACAGAGCCTCAAGAGACCCAGTACTTC